The rows below give T cell receptor beta chains drawn from one sample of a study of OX40 agonist ivuxolimab in advanced cancers. The assay was immunoSEQ multiplex PCR, and TCRdb's table has in-frame clones only and misses some. The sample records roughly 62,000 clones, roughly 82% being singletons. The sequencing here drew on CD4+ or CD8+ T cells sorted from blood, taken in a trial of the OX40 agonist ivuxolimab. The receptors come from an adult with an advanced solid tumor such as melanoma, head and neck, liver or kidney cancer. Each CDR3 is given with its conserved first and last residue. A D gene is named only where the DNA matches it firmly. Size tells how often a clone was seen (once, few, many) or the class of an expanded clone, and some rows leave it out.

clone size: NA
V gene: TRBV5-5
J gene: TRBJ2-5
D gene: TRBD1
CDR3 DNA: TGTGCCAGCAGCGGTATACAGGGGCTTGGGGGCCAAGAGACCCAGTACTTC
CDR3 protein: CASSGIQGLGGQETQYF

clone size: once
V gene: TRBV7-7
J gene: TRBJ2-1
D gene: TRBD1
CDR3 DNA: TGTGCTAGCAGCCCCTTAAGGACAGGGAGTGAGCAGTTCTTC
CDR3 protein: CASSPLRTGSEQFF

clone size: NA
V gene: TRBV7-9
J gene: TRBJ1-4
D gene: NA
CDR3 DNA: TGTGCCAGCAGCTTAGGTACACGAGGGGAAAAACTGTTTTTT
CDR3 protein: CASSLGTRGEKLFF

clone size: NA
V gene: TRBV4-2
J gene: TRBJ2-2
D gene: NA
CDR3 DNA: TGTGCCAGCAGCCAAGGATACGGGACGGACACCGGGGAGCTGTTTTTT
CDR3 protein: CASSQGYGTDTGELFF

clone size: NA
V gene: TRBV7-2
J gene: TRBJ1-5
D gene: NA
CDR3 DNA: TGTGCCAGCAGCCCCTCGGCAGGGCGTCAGCCCCAGCATTTT
CDR3 protein: CASSPSAGRQPQHF

clone size: NA
V gene: TRBV5-1
J gene: TRBJ1-1
D gene: NA
CDR3 DNA: TGCGCCAGCAGCTTGGAGCAGTCTAACACTGAAGCTTTCTTT
CDR3 protein: CASSLEQSNTEAFF

clone size: once
V gene: TRBV28
J gene: TRBJ1-5
D gene: TRBD1
CDR3 DNA: TGTGCCAGCAGTTTTCGAGGACAGGGCTATCAGCCCCAGCATTTT
CDR3 protein: CASSFRGQGYQPQHF

clone size: once
V gene: TRBV28
J gene: TRBJ1-4
D gene: NA
CDR3 DNA: TGTGCCAGTCGTTCTGACTGGAAACTGTTTTTT
CDR3 protein: CASRSDWKLFF

clone size: once
V gene: TRBV28
J gene: TRBJ1-6
D gene: NA
CDR3 DNA: TGTGCCAGCACCCCCCCCGGAGGGCCTTCACCCCTCCACTTT
CDR3 protein: CASTPPGGPSPLHF

clone size: NA
V gene: TRBV5-1
J gene: TRBJ1-4
D gene: NA
CDR3 DNA: TGCGCCAGCAGAAGGACAGTCGGAGAACTGTTTTTT
CDR3 protein: CASRRTVGELFF

clone size: NA
V gene: TRBV18
J gene: TRBJ2-2
D gene: TRBD1
CDR3 DNA: TGTGCCAGCTCACCACTTGGACAGGGGGCAACCGGGGAGCTGTTTTTT
CDR3 protein: CASSPLGQGATGELFF

clone size: NA
V gene: TRBV20-1
J gene: TRBJ2-1
D gene: NA
CDR3 DNA: TGCAGTGCTAGAGACTACAATGAGCAGTTCTTC
CDR3 protein: CSARDYNEQFF

clone size: NA
V gene: TRBV5-4
J gene: TRBJ1-1
D gene: TRBD1
CDR3 DNA: TGTGCCAGCAGCTCACCGGGACAGAGTGGCTCTGAAGCTTTCTTT
CDR3 protein: CASSSPGQSGSEAFF

clone size: NA
V gene: TRBV28
J gene: TRBJ2-5
D gene: NA
CDR3 DNA: TGTGCCAGCAGACAGGCTCAAGAGACCCAGTACTTC
CDR3 protein: CASRQAQETQYF

clone size: NA
V gene: TRBV5-1
J gene: TRBJ2-6
D gene: NA
CDR3 DNA: TGCGCCAGCAGCTTGTCCCAGGGACGAGGGTCTGGGGCCAACGTCCTGACTTTC
CDR3 protein: CASSLSQGRGSGANVLTF

clone size: NA
V gene: TRBV6-1
J gene: TRBJ2-1
D gene: NA
CDR3 DNA: TGTGCCAGCAGGAGGGACTCCGATGCTTACAATGAGCAGTTCTTC
CDR3 protein: CASRRDSDAYNEQFF

clone size: NA
V gene: TRBV2
J gene: TRBJ2-1
D gene: TRBD2
CDR3 DNA: TGTGCCAGCAGTGGACTAAGCGGGGCCGTGGGCCAGTTCTTC
CDR3 protein: CASSGLSGAVGQFF

clone size: NA
V gene: TRBV7-3
J gene: TRBJ2-6
D gene: NA
CDR3 DNA: TGTGCCAGCAGCTTAGTGGGGGGATCCGCCAACGTCCTGACTTTC
CDR3 protein: CASSLVGGSANVLTF

clone size: NA
V gene: TRBV6-5
J gene: TRBJ1-2
D gene: NA
CDR3 DNA: TGTGCCAGCAGTTACCCCGGGAACTATGGCTACACCTTC
CDR3 protein: CASSYPGNYGYTF

clone size: few
V gene: TRBV29-1
J gene: TRBJ1-1
D gene: TRBD1
CDR3 DNA: TGCAGCGTTGCCCTGGGACAGACCCTAGGCGCTGAAGCTTTCTTT
CDR3 protein: CSVALGQTLGAEAFF

clone size: NA
V gene: TRBV28
J gene: TRBJ2-7
D gene: TRBD1
CDR3 DNA: TGTGCCAGCAGTCAGTCCTACAGGGGCTACGAGCAGTACTTC
CDR3 protein: CASSQSYRGYEQYF

clone size: NA
V gene: TRBV5-1
J gene: TRBJ2-7
D gene: TRBD2
CDR3 DNA: TGCGCCAGCAGCTTGATTAGCGGGGTCCTCCACGAGCAGTACTTC
CDR3 protein: CASSLISGVLHEQYF